Listed here are 8 T cell receptor beta chains from one sample, sequenced in a study of T cell clonality in common variable immunodeficiency. TCRdb's copy holds only in-frame clones and misses some; the assay was immunoSEQ multiplex PCR. This sample carries about 33,000 clones and no singletons, and about 6.7% goes to the top ten. These TCRs' antigens remain unknown. The study's findings and limits: In common variable immunodeficiency, TCR beta chains reportedly carried fewer deletions and N-nucleotide insertions.

The sequenced sample was peripheral blood mononuclear cells. The receptors were gathered from a human donor with common variable immunodeficiency.

This clone has ten or more counts. The read falls 3 residues short of the CDR3 end, and the missing part is taken from the germline J gene. The chain carries TRBV30 and TRBJ2-1, with 10 bases identical to TRBD1. The CDR3 loop spans 14 amino acids. Germline assignment: CDR1 GTSNPN and CDR2 SVGIG (reference sequence). With V trimmed by 3 bases and J by 8 bases, 7 bases remained unmatched. The CDR3 spells CAWSAGTGDHEQFF. CDR3 DNA (partial): TGTGCCTGGAGCGCCGGGACAGGGGACCATGAG.

Ten or more counts support this clone. Read sequence stops 3 residues before the CDR3 end, and the germline J gene provides the missing end. The genes are TRBV6-2 or TRBV6-3 and TRBJ1-1; maybe TRBD1 (6 bases). Per germline, CDR1 MNHEY and CDR2 SVGEGT. The length of the CDR3 is 14 residues. Trimming left V 7 bases short and J 5 bases short, with 17 bases between. The CDR3 protein is CASTYRAVGTEAFF. The part of the CDR3 DNA that was read is TGTGCCAGCACCTACAGGGCGGTCGGGACTGAA.

For this clone: Sequencing ends 3 residues short of the CDR3 end; the germline J gene provides the rest. V gene TRBV2 combines with J gene TRBJ2-7, with a weak D call TRBD1 (5 bases). V lost 6 bases to trimming and J lost 0 bases, with 12 bases between them. Germline CDR1 reads SNHLY; CDR2 reads FYNNEI. The CDR3 sequence is 14 residues long. Incomplete CDR3 DNA: TGTGCCAGCAGCGGACACTCAAACTCCTACGAG. The encoded protein is CASSGHSNSYE. The CDR3 in its entirety is CASSGHSNSYEQYF.

This clone was recorded at least ten times. The read ends 3 residues shy of where the CDR3 ends; the end is completed using the germline J gene. The chain is built from TRBV7-3 and TRBJ2-1, with 16 bases fitting TRBD2. This CDR3 has 18 residues. V lost 3 bases, J lost 9 bases, and 11 bases stayed unmatched. Germline V gene sequence: CDR1 SGHTA, CDR2 FQGTGA. Incomplete CDR3 DNA: TGTGCCAGCAGCTTTATGGCGGGACTAGCGGGGGGGCAGGGTGAG. Translation gives CASSFMAGLAGGQGE. The full CDR3 protein is CASSFMAGLAGGQGEQFF.

Worth noting for this clone: The read falls 3 residues short of the CDR3 end, and the missing part is taken from the germline J gene. This rearrangement joins TRBV19 to TRBJ2-7; 9 bases align to TRBD1. The J segment lost 6 bases and the V segment lost 3 bases, leaving 9 bases of the junction unmatched. CDR1 is LNHDA and CDR2 is SQIVND in the germline V gene (reference sequence). This CDR3 spans 15 amino acids. The part of the CDR3 DNA that was read is TGTGCCAGTAGTATGGTCACAGGGGGCGCGTCCGAG. This sequence encodes CASSMVTGGASE. The CDR3, in full, reads CASSMVTGGASEQYF.

Many counts were recorded for this clone. The CDR3 end is not reached by the read, which stops 3 residues before it; the germline J gene fills it in. The rearrangement uses TRBV30 and TRBJ1-1, with 9 nucleotides matching TRBD1. Germline V gene data show CDR1 as GTSNPN and CDR2 as SVGIG (reference sequence). The CDR3 is 13 residues long. Unmatched junction bases numbered 10, after V lost 8 bases and J lost 6 bases. The CDR3 here is CAVNGQGKSEAFF. The sequenced CDR3 bases are TGTGCCGTAAATGGACAGGGGAAATCTGAA.

This clone was seen more than once but under ten times. The CDR3 extends 3 residues past the end of the read, so its final part is completed from the germline J gene. The genes are TRBV30 and TRBJ1-2, with 10 bases identical to TRBD1. Per the germline V gene, CDR1 is GTSNPN and CDR2 is SVGIG (reference sequence). The length of the CDR3 is 17 residues. The J segment lost 0 bases and the V segment lost 3 bases, leaving 10 bases of the junction unmatched. The CDR3 is CAWRRGQGTPTNYGYTF. Partial CDR3 DNA: TGTGCCTGGAGGAGGGGACAGGGGACACCCACTAACTATGGC.

This clone was observed many times. The CDR3 end is not reached by the read, which stops 3 residues before it; the germline J gene fills it in. The J gene is TRBJ1-3, the V gene TRBV30; 7 bases agree with TRBD1. V was pared by 5 bases and J by 0 bases, with 7 bases of the junction left unmatched. CDR1 and CDR2 from the germline V gene are GTSNPN and SVGIG (reference sequence). This CDR3 spans 15 amino acids. CDR3 sequence reads: CAWRKGQSSGNTIYF. The sequenced CDR3 bases are TGTGCCTGGCGGAAGGGACAGAGCTCTGGAAACACC.